Following are 32 T cell receptor beta chains from one sample sequenced in a study of blood T cells in healthy people across ages. Primers used in a second PCR of roughly 6 to 12 cycles were a sample-barcoded 5' primer and a J-beta primer mix. TCRdb reanalysed the 5' RACE reads using MiXCR and keeps one entry per CDR3 protein. The sample records roughly 560,000 distinct CDR3 sequences, about 24% being singletons. The same sample was also used in a study of T cells of mothers and their children.

Sequencing was performed on blood. These receptors all come from a boy between 5 and 17 years old in good health.

This clonotype showed up just a few times. The chain combines TRBV6-6 with TRBJ1-4; TRBD1 aligns across 7 bases. The CDR3 is 14 amino acids. J gave up 8 bases and V 1 base, and 4 bases lay outside the gene matches. CDR1 and CDR2 from the germline V gene are MNHNY and SVGAGI (reference sequence). CDR3 DNA: TGTGCCAGCAGTTACTACGAGACAGGGGAAAAACTGTTTTTT. Protein product: CASSYYETGEKLFF.

The chain joins TRBV29-1 to TRBJ2-4; 7 positions agree with TRBD1. Germline lookup yields CDR1 SQVTM and CDR2 ANQGSEA. V lost 3 bases to trimming and J lost 0 bases; unmatched junction nucleotides: 11. The CDR3 is 17 amino acids. The CDR3 loop is CSVELWTGSVAKNIQYF. The CDR3 region has the DNA TGCAGCGTTGAGTTGTGGACAGGATCAGTAGCCAAAAACATTCAGTACTTC.

This clonotype was seen only a few times. This chain uses TRBV11-2 with TRBJ2-5; D tentatively reads TRBD1 or TRBD2 (5 bases each). This CDR3 is 15 amino acids long. V lost 4 bases and J lost 2, with 14 bases in between. The germline V gene has CDR1 SGHAT and CDR2 FQNNGV. The CDR3 region has the DNA TGTGCCAGCAGCTATCGGCCGGGACGGCAAGAGACCCAGTACTTC. Its protein is CASSYRPGRQETQYF.

The chain recombines TRBV7-2 with TRBJ1-4; a weak D match, TRBD1 (6 bases). CDR1 and CDR2 (germline): SGHTA, FQGNSA. V lost 4 bases and J 6 bases, leaving 12 bases between the germline ends. CDR3 size: 14 residues. The CDR3: CASSSSGADEKLFF. In DNA, the CDR3 is TGTGCCAGCAGCTCCTCAGGGGCTGATGAAAAACTGTTTTTT.

This sequence joins TRBV6-2 or TRBV6-3 and TRBJ2-1; 7 bases fit TRBD1. CDR1 is MNHEY, CDR2 SVGEGT, per germline. The CDR3 is 13 residues long. Trimming took 6 bases from V and 5 from J; bases not matched to a gene: 4. The CDR3 DNA reads as TGTGCCAGCAGGGGACAGCTAGACAATGAGCAGTTCTTC. This codes for CASRGQLDNEQFF.

This clonotype was found a few times. The rearrangement links TRBV7-3 to TRBJ2-5; tentative D call: TRBD2 (7 bases). This CDR3 is built from 15 residues. Per germline, CDR1 SGHTA and CDR2 FQGTGA. The V gene lost 3 bases and the J gene lost 4 bases, with 15 bases spanning the gap. The CDR3 region has the DNA TGTGCCAGCAGCTTTGGTGGGGGGGCGGCAGAGACCCAGTACTTC. It translates to CASSFGGGAAETQYF.

The chain joins TRBV19 to TRBJ1-5; D gene unclear. This CDR3 is 13 amino acids long. V lost 2 bases and J 11 bases, leaving 13 bases between the germline ends. Germline assignment: CDR1 LNHDA and CDR2 SQIVND (reference sequence). The CDR3 loop is CASSINPTGAQHF. The CDR3 DNA is TGTGCCAGTAGTATAAACCCAACTGGGGCCCAGCATTTT.

The table lists this clonotype with a few counts. The rearrangement uses TRBV5-1 and TRBJ2-2, with D perhaps being TRBD1 or TRBD2 (5 bases each). The germline gives CDR1 SGHRS, CDR2 YFSETQ. The CDR3 contains 15 residues. Trimming pared 4 bases from V and 7 bases from J, leaving 17 bases between. The CDR3 loop reads CASSIPGRGNGELFF. The CDR3 nucleotides read TGCGCCAGCAGCATACCGGGACGGGGAAACGGGGAGCTGTTTTTT.

In this sample, this clonotype turned up a few times. The chain has TRBV20-1 and TRBJ2-2; unclear D gene. V lost 5 bases, J lost 3 bases, and 10 bases lay in between. The CDR3 covers 13 residues. Germline V gene sequence: CDR1 DFQATT, CDR2 SNEGSKA (reference sequence). The CDR3 sequence is CSAAGLDTGELFF. The DNA of the CDR3 is TGCAGTGCTGCTGGGTTGGACACCGGGGAGCTGTTTTTT.

The gene calls are TRBV6-1 and TRBJ2-5; TRBD2 aligns across 11 bases. Trimming took 5 bases from V and 0 from J; bases not matched to a gene: 8. CDR3 length equals 17 residues. The V gene's germline CDR1 is MNHNS and CDR2 SASEGT. The CDR3 DNA follows: TGTGCCAGCAGTCCCCGGGGACTAGCGGACAACCAAGAGACCCAGTACTTC. Amino acids: CASSPRGLADNQETQYF.

The rearrangement uses TRBV7-8 and TRBJ2-5; 8 bases match TRBD1. Germline CDR1 and CDR2: SGHVS and FQNEAQ. The CDR3 covers 17 residues. V trimming: 8 bases; J trimming: 5 bases; junction bases outside the gene matches: 19. The CDR3 region is CASRPGQDIGGVETQYF. The DNA for the CDR3 is TGTGCCAGCCGACCGGGACAGGATATCGGGGGAGTTGAGACCCAGTACTTC.

The genes are TRBV7-2 and TRBJ2-5; D is uncertain. The DNA end is a closer match to TRBJ2-1, so the J assignment may be wrong. Germline V lookup: CDR1 SGHTA, CDR2 FQGNSA. The CDR3 sequence is 10 residues long. In DNA, the CDR3 is TGTGCCAGCAGCTCTAGATTTCAGTTCTTC. Translation gives CASSSRFQFF.

The chain combines TRBV6-6 with TRBJ2-4, with 7 bases identical to TRBD1. Germline V lookup: CDR1 MNHNY, CDR2 SVGAGI (reference sequence). With 9 bases clipped from V and 3 bases from J, the junction kept 11 bases outside the gene matches. The CDR3 sequence is 15 residues long. In DNA form, the CDR3 reads TGTGCCAGTACTCCGGGACAGTTGGGCAAAAACATTCAGTACTTC. It encodes CASTPGQLGKNIQYF.

This clonotype was seen a few times. The junction differs from germline at one of its ends, possibly a read error. The CDR3 is CASSVEPLGEQFF. The CDR3 DNA reads as TGTGCCAGCAGCGTAGAGCCCCTGGGTGAGCAATTCTTC. J is TRBJ2-5 and V is TRBV9; D remains ambiguous. The CDR3 spans 13 residues. Germline V lookup: CDR1 SGDLS, CDR2 YYNGEE.

This clonotype was counted many times. The chain joins TRBV2 to TRBJ2-7; TRBD2 agrees at 11 bases. The CDR3 is 15 residues long. V gave up 6 bases and J gave up 6 bases; unmatched junction bases: 10. The germline CDR1 and CDR2 sequences are SNHLY and FYNNEI. The CDR3 sequence is CASSQGLAVPLEQYF. The DNA for the CDR3 is TGTGCCAGCAGCCAGGGACTAGCGGTCCCCCTCGAGCAGTACTTC.

This clonotype was seen a handful of times. This chain connects TRBV6-6 to TRBJ2-5; 8 bases match TRBD2. The better agreement between TRBJ2-7 and the DNA end casts doubt on the J call. Germline V gives CDR1 MNHNY, CDR2 SVGAGI (reference sequence). This CDR3 comprises 15 residues. CDR3 DNA: TGTGCCAGCAGTTACACATCGCGGGGGGCAGGCGAGCAGTACTTC. Protein: CASSYTSRGAGEQYF.

Notes on this clonotype: Germline and junction disagree at one end, which may indicate a read error. The chain employs TRBV7-7 and TRBJ2-5; D ambiguous. Per the germline V gene, CDR1 is SSHAT and CDR2 is FNYEAQ (reference sequence). The CDR3 has 14 residues. Here the CDR3 reads CASSLNAGQETQYF. CDR3 DNA sequence: TGTGCTAGCAGCTTAAACGCCGGACAAGAGACCCAGTACTTC.

V gene TRBV6-4 combines with J gene TRBJ2-5; the D gene could be TRBD1 or TRBD2 (5 bases each). The germline gives CDR1 MRHNA, CDR2 SNTAGT. The CDR3 covers 15 residues. Between the trimmed V and J ends, which lost 2 bases and 0 bases, there was a span of 10 bases. CDR3 residues: CASSDGGHYQETQYF. The DNA of the CDR3 is TGTGCCAGCAGTGACGGGGGTCATTACCAAGAGACCCAGTACTTC.

The table lists this clonotype with a few counts. The chain recombines TRBV4-3 with TRBJ1-5, with 10 bases fitting TRBD1. The CDR3 contains 15 residues. CDR1 is LGHNA, CDR2 YSLEER, per germline. Trimming removed 4 bases from V and 6 bases from J; junction bases left unmatched: 6. CDR3 sequence reads: CASSPGTGDAQPQHF. The CDR3 bases are TGCGCCAGCAGCCCTGGGACAGGGGATGCTCAGCCCCAGCATTTT.

The V and J genes are TRBV29-1 and TRBJ1-2, with a tentative D call TRBD1 (5 bases). This CDR3 region has 13 residues. V lost 7 bases, J lost 4 bases, and 16 bases lay in between. Germline V gene lookup returns CDR1 SQVTM and CDR2 ANQGSEA. For the CDR3, the DNA is TGCAGCGGACTCCTTGACAGCCCCTATGGCTACACCTTC. This encodes CSGLLDSPYGYTF.

This clonotype has just a few counts. The CDR3 sequence is CASSQLGTSGRNEQFF. Here the CDR3 DNA reads TGCGCCAGCAGCCAGCTCGGGACTAGCGGGAGGAATGAGCAGTTCTTC. This chain uses TRBV4-1 with TRBJ2-1; TRBD2 aligns across 15 bases. Germline-derived CDR1 and CDR2 are MGHRA and YSYEKL. V gave up 3 bases and J gave up 7 bases; unmatched junction bases: 4. CDR3 size: 16 residues.

Concerning this clonotype: A read error may account for a junction end that differs from germline. This rearrangement joins TRBV28 to TRBJ2-1, with 7 bases lining up with TRBD1. Looked up from germline, CDR1 is MDHEN and CDR2 is SYDVKM. The CDR3 extends over 14 amino acids. The DNA of the CDR3 is TGTGCCAGCCTTGGGACAGAAAGACACAATGAGCGGTTCTTC. Translation: CASLGTERHNERFF.

This clonotype was detected once. V and J are TRBV5-1 and TRBJ2-1; D unclear. Trimming took off 5 bases at V and 2 bases at J, with 11 bases between the two ends. The CDR3 loop spans 14 amino acids. In germline, CDR1 is SGHRS, CDR2 YFSETQ. In DNA, the CDR3 is TGCGCCAGCAGGCTAGAAAGCACCTACAATGAGCAGTTCTTC. Protein: CASRLESTYNEQFF.

The V call is TRBV5-5, the J call TRBJ2-5; D assignment may be TRBD1 or TRBD2 (5 bases each). TRBJ2-7 explains the end of the DNA better; the J call may be wrong. There are 14 residues in the CDR3. Germline loops: CDR1 SGHKS, CDR2 YYEKEE (reference sequence). The CDR3 protein is CASSQWDPPDEQYF. For the CDR3, the DNA is TGTGCCAGCAGCCAATGGGACCCCCCGGACGAGCAGTACTTC.

This rearrangement joins TRBV6-1 to TRBJ2-7; D possibly corresponds to TRBD1 (5 bases). V lost 1 base to trimming and J lost 0 bases, with 13 bases between them. Germline V CDR1 and CDR2: MNHNS, SASEGT. This CDR3 comprises 16 residues. CDR3 nucleotide sequence: TGTGCCAGCAGTGAAGTAGACAGAACACGCTCCTACGAGCAGTACTTC. The encoded protein is CASSEVDRTRSYEQYF.

The genes are TRBV4-3 and TRBJ1-4, with TRBD1 matching 7 bases. CDR3 length: 15 residues. The ends lost 4 bases at V and 5 bases at J; junction bases unmatched: 7. Germline CDR1 reads LGHNA; CDR2 reads YSLEER. The CDR3: CASSRDRAGNEKLFF. In nucleotides, the CDR3 is TGCGCCAGCAGCCGAGACAGGGCCGGGAATGAAAAACTGTTTTTT.

The sample holds a few counts of this clonotype. This chain connects TRBV4-1 to TRBJ1-5; D gene unclear. The germline V gene has CDR1 MGHRA and CDR2 YSYEKL. Trimming removed 1 base at V and 7 bases at J, with 8 bases between. This CDR3 region has 13 residues. This CDR3 is CASSQGREQPQHF. The CDR3 DNA sequence: TGCGCCAGCAGCCAAGGGAGGGAGCAGCCCCAGCATTTT.

This clonotype came up a few times. The CDR3 loop reads CASSYRRLGTYEQYF. For the CDR3, the DNA is TGTGCCAGCAGTTACCGTCGACTAGGAACCTACGAGCAGTACTTC. The V call is TRBV6-5, the J call TRBJ2-5; D may be TRBD2 (6 bases). The J call may be incorrect, as the DNA end agrees better with TRBJ2-7. The CDR3 has 15 amino acids. Germline assignment: CDR1 MNHEY and CDR2 SVGAGI.

This clonotype turned up a few times. The chain combines TRBV29-1 with TRBJ2-1; 7 positions agree with TRBD1. Germline-derived CDR1 and CDR2 are SQVTM and ANQGSEA. The CDR3 has 13 residues. With V trimmed by 4 bases and J by 2 bases, 2 bases remained unmatched. CDR3 sequence reads: CSVGTGTYNEQFF. CDR3 nucleotide sequence: TGCAGCGTTGGGACAGGTACCTACAATGAGCAGTTCTTC.

In this sample, this clonotype turned up a few times. The chain combines TRBV7-3 with TRBJ2-6; D not resolved. V lost 5 bases to trimming and J lost 1 base, with 18 bases between them. The germline V gene has CDR1 SGHTA and CDR2 FQGTGA. The CDR3 runs 18 residues. The CDR3: CASSPTSLQESGANVLTF. Written as DNA, the CDR3 is TGTGCCAGCAGCCCGACCAGTTTGCAAGAATCTGGGGCCAACGTCCTGACTTTC.

The rearrangement joins TRBV13 to TRBJ2-7; D may match TRBD1 or TRBD2 (6 bases each). Trimming took 5 bases from V and 0 from J, leaving 17 bases between them. CDR3 length: 16 residues. The germline V gene has CDR1 PRHDT and CDR2 FYEKMQ (reference sequence). The CDR3 DNA follows: TGTGCCAGCAGCCCCTGGACAGAGACTAGCTCCTACGAGCAGTACTTC. Amino acid sequence: CASSPWTETSSYEQYF.

This chain uses TRBV5-1 with TRBJ1-1; 7 nucleotides align to TRBD1. The ends lost 3 bases at V and 4 bases at J; junction bases unmatched: 6. CDR3 length: 14 amino acids. Germline V lookup: CDR1 SGHRS, CDR2 YFSETQ. This CDR3 is CASSSQGGSTEAFF. In DNA form, the CDR3 reads TGCGCCAGCAGCTCCCAAGGGGGCAGCACTGAAGCTTTCTTT. Full variable domain (missing parts from reference TRBV5-1 and TRBJ1-1): KAGVTQTPRYLIKTRGQQVTLSCSPISGHRSVSWYQQTPGQGLQFLFEYFSETQRNKGNFPGRFSGRQFSNSRSEMNVSTLELGDSALYLCASSSQGGSTEAFFGQGTRLTVV.